This TCR beta chain originates from a study of cytomegalovirus exposure and HLA in healthy donors. Study summary: Out of 150 million to 200 million T cells, an earlier analysis found 117 million unique TCR beta sequences in total. Approximately 85 million unique TCRs from HLA-typed donors were held in an early data release. Study results and caveats: Rarity held for most TCR sequences, but there were some public TCRs that occurred in many donors.

On this clone itself: Its antigen is still unknown.

PCR involved 60 Vbeta and 13 Jbeta primers. Method: immunoSEQ multiplex PCR; TCRdb's copy keeps in-frame clones and lacks some. This listing includes roughly 62,000 clones. V dropped 1 base and J dropped 2 bases, with 12 bases sitting between them. The CDR3 consists of 15 residues. Germline values: CDR1 MGHRA, CDR2 YSYEKL. The receptor was derived from a male donor in good health and CMV-seronegative. Material for sequencing was PBMCs. V gene TRBV4-1 combines with J gene TRBJ2-7, with D uncertain. DNA of the CDR3: TGCGCCAGCAGCCAAGGATCCCTAAACCCCTACGAGCAGTACTTC. It translates to CASSQGSLNPYEQYF.